This TCR beta chain came from a study of T cell changes during pregnancy in multiple sclerosis. Germline V gives CDR1 ENHRY, CDR2 SYGVKD. V lost 3 bases and J lost 8; bases outside the gene matches: 9. This CDR3 has 14 residues. This table comes from immunoSEQ multiplex PCR, and its TCRdb copy is limited to in-frame clones, with some not included. The sample yields under 70,000 clones, 90% to 95% seen once. The chain is built from TRBV10-3 and TRBJ1-2, with 7 nucleotides matching TRBD1. The specimen was peripheral blood, collected after pregnancy. This clonotype originated in a female donor in good health, enrolled as a control in a pregnancy study. The CDR3 DNA sequence: TGTGCCATCAGTGACCTCCGAGACAGGGTGGGCTACACCTTC. Protein sequence: CAISDLRDRVGYTF.